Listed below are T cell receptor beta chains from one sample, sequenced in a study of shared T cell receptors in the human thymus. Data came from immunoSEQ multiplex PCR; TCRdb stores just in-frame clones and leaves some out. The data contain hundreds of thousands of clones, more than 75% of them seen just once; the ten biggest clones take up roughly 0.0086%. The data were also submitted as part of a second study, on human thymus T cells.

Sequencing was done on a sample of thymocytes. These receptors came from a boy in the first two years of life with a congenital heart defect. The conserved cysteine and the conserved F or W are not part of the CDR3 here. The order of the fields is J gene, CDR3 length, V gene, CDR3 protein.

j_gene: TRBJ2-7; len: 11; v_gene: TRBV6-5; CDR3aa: ASRLTGTYEQY
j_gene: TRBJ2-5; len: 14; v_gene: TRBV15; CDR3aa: ATSRDPVRGQETQY
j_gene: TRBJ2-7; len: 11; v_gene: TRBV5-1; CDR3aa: ASATGEAYEQY
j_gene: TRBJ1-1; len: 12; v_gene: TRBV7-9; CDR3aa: ASSLTGQGAEAF
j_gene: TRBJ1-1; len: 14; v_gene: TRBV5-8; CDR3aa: ASSFGSCRGNTEAF
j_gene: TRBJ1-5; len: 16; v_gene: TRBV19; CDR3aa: ASSIGATESSTNQPQH
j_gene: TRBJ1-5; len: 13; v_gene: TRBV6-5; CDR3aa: ASSSRREYNQPQH
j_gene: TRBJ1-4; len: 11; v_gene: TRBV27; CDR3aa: ATPDRGGEKLF
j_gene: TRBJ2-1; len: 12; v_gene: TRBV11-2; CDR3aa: ASSFLAGGNEQF
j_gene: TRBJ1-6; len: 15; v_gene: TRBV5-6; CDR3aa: ASSSVVRQGGNSPLH
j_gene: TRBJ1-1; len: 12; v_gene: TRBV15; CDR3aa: ATSRGTGYTEAF
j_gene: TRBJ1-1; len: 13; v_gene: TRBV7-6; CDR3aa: ASSLTGRKNTEAF
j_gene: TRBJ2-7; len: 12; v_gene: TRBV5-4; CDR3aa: ASSSGTPGYEQY
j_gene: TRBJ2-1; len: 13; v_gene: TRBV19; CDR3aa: ASSINAGDDNEQF
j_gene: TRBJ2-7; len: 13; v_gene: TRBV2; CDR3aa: ASSQKGLALDEQY
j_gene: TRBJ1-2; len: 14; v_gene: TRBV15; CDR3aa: ATSRVSDSLNYGYT
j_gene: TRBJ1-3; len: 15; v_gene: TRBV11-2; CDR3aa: ASSLGHRVNHGNTIY
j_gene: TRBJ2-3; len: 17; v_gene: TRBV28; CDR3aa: ASRLGDNLDRQKLDTQY
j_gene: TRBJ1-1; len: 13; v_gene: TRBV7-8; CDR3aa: ASSLGTGTNTEAF
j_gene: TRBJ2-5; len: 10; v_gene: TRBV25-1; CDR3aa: ASSDYSETQY